Following are 21 T cell receptor beta chains from one sample sequenced in a study of technical replicates of blood from a few donors. Clones were read by immunoSEQ multiplex PCR, and TCRdb kept only the in-frame ones, dropping some. The table lists 13,000 to 15,000 clones, almost 85% of them singletons, with 9.5% to 13% in the top ten. The sample comprised PBMCs. The source is a human donor in good health.

The J gene is TRBJ2-7, the V gene TRBV19, with TRBD1 as a possible D gene (7 bases). The CDR3 contains 15 residues. V lost 7 bases and J lost 3, with 19 bases in between. Germline loops: CDR1 LNHDA, CDR2 SQIVND (reference sequence). CDR3 bases: TGTGCCAGTACGTACGCTGCAGGGGGGAACTACGAGCAGTACTTC. Protein: CASTYAAGGNYEQYF.

J is TRBJ1-2 and V is TRBV7-8; 8 bases are shared with TRBD1. Germline CDR1 and CDR2: SGHVS and FQNEAQ. CDR3 length: 15 residues. V trimming: 1 base; J trimming: 3 bases; junction bases outside the gene matches: 4. The CDR3 sequence is CASSLVQGAYYGYTF. The CDR3 DNA is TGTGCCAGCAGCTTAGTTCAGGGGGCTTACTATGGCTACACCTTC.

The chain uses TRBV4-2 and TRBJ2-3; 8 bases map to TRBD2. Germline values: CDR1 LGHNA, CDR2 YNFKEQ. V dropped 1 base and J dropped 4; count of bases not matched to a gene: 13. This CDR3 contains 18 residues. The CDR3 reads CASSQVAGLGFRSDTQYF. The CDR3 coding sequence is TGTGCCAGCAGCCAAGTAGCGGGGTTGGGTTTTCGGTCAGATACGCAGTATTTT.

The chain is built from TRBV6-5 and TRBJ1-2, with a possible D match to TRBD1 (6 bases). V was shortened by 6 bases and J by 4 bases, with 9 bases between the two germline ends. The germline gives CDR1 MNHEY, CDR2 SVGAGI. This CDR3 region has 12 residues. The CDR3 DNA reads TGTGCCAGCAGCGACAGGTTCTATGGCTACACCTTC. Protein: CASSDRFYGYTF.

The rearrangement uses TRBV11-2 and TRBJ2-3; D is possibly TRBD2 (5 bases). The V end was cut by 2 bases, the J end by 9 bases, with 6 bases between. The CDR3 spans 11 residues. CDR1 and CDR2 from the germline V gene are SGHAT and FQNNGV. CDR3 amino acids: CASSLTGTQYF. Written as DNA, the CDR3 is TGTGCCAGCAGCTTAACGGGGACGCAGTATTTT.

The CDR3 DNA sequence: TGTGCCAGCAGCTTTCGGCGGGAGGTGGGGGAGACCCAGTACTTC. Translating gives CASSFRREVGETQYF. V and J are TRBV7-2 and TRBJ2-5; 8 nucleotides match TRBD2. V lost 3 bases and J lost 5; bases outside the gene matches: 8. CDR1 is SGHTA, CDR2 FQGNSA, per germline. CDR3 size: 15 residues. Combining the CDR3 with reference TRBV7-2 and TRBJ2-5 gives the whole variable domain GAGVSQSPSNKVTEKGKDVELRCDPISGHTALYWYRQSLGQGLEFLIYFQGNSAPDKSGLPSDRFSAERTGGSVSTLTIQRTQQEDSAVYLCASSFRREVGETQYFGPGTRLLVL.

This chain connects TRBV18 to TRBJ2-7, with D perhaps TRBD1 (6 bases). Germline CDR1 reads KGHSH; CDR2 reads LQKENI. This CDR3 has 14 amino acids. With 4 bases removed from V and 3 bases from J, the gap between germline ends came to 13 bases. The CDR3, as DNA: TGTGCCAGCTCACTCCGACAGGAAAGCTACGAGCAGTACTTC. As protein: CASSLRQESYEQYF.

CDR3 protein: CASSPDSSLGIQYF. CDR3 sequence (DNA): TGTGCCAGCAGCCCGGACTCGAGTCTTGGCATTCAGTACTTC. The chain employs TRBV5-6 and TRBJ2-4; TRBD2 is a possible D gene (5 bases). CDR1 and CDR2 from the germline V gene are SGHDT and YYEEEE. The ends were cut back, 4 bases at V and 9 bases at J, with 17 bases in the middle. This CDR3 contains 14 residues.

This chain joins TRBV19 and TRBJ2-7; maybe TRBD2 (6 bases). V gave up 7 bases and J gave up 0 bases, with 19 bases separating them. The CDR3 runs to 16 residues. Germline lookup yields CDR1 LNHDA and CDR2 SQIVND (reference sequence). CDR3 sequence: CASTVALGGGSYEQYF. In DNA form, the CDR3 reads TGTGCCAGTACGGTCGCCCTGGGAGGTGGCTCCTACGAGCAGTACTTC. Filled out from reference TRBV19 and TRBJ2-7, the complete variable domain reads DGGITQSPKYLFRKEGQNVTLSCEQNLNHDAMYWYRQDPGQGLRLIYYSQIVNDFQKGDIAEGYSVSREKKESFPLTVTSAQKNPTAFYLCASTVALGGGSYEQYFGPGTRLTVT.

This chain joins TRBV15 and TRBJ2-1; D remains unclear. The CDR3 is 11 amino acids. CDR1 LNHNV and CDR2 YYDKDF come from the germline V gene (reference sequence). Trimming cost V 8 bases and J 2 bases, with 4 bases left between them. CDR3 DNA sequence: TGTGCCACCCGGGCCTACAATGAGCAGTTCTTC. Encoded protein: CATRAYNEQFF.

The rearrangement uses TRBV7-9 and TRBJ1-4; 7 positions agree with TRBD1. The trim removed 5 bases at V and 4 bases at J, leaving 7 bases unmatched. The CDR3 is made up of 15 amino acids. CDR1 SEHNR and CDR2 FQNEAQ come from the germline V gene (reference sequence). The CDR3 loop is CASSIRTGNNEKLFF. The CDR3 bases are TGTGCCAGCAGCATTCGGACAGGAAATAATGAAAAACTGTTTTTT.

V usage is TRBV7-8 and J usage is TRBJ2-2; 8 nucleotides line up with TRBD2. The V gene's germline CDR1 is SGHVS and CDR2 FQNEAQ. CDR3 length: 16 amino acids. The V segment lost 5 bases and the J segment 1 base; nucleotides outside the gene matches: 6. The CDR3 nucleotides read TGTGCCAGCAGCCGAAGGACTAGCAGGAACACCGGGGAGCTGTTTTTT. Translating gives CASSRRTSRNTGELFF. The whole variable domain, remainder taken from reference TRBV7-8 and TRBJ2-2, is GAGVSQSPRYKVAKRGQDVALRCDPISGHVSLFWYQQALGQGPEFLTYFQNEAQLDKSGLPSDRFFAERPEGSVSTLKIQRTQQEDSAVYLCASSRRTSRNTGELFFGEGSRLTVL.

In its sample, this clone was seen a few times. The chain combines TRBV18 with TRBJ1-3, with TRBD1 identical over 9 bases. V lost 1 base and J lost 3; bases outside the gene matches: 1. The CDR3 consists of 15 residues. Germline V gives CDR1 KGHSH, CDR2 LQKENI. CDR3 DNA sequence: TGTGCCAGCTCACCACGGACAGGGGATGGAAACACCATATATTTT. This sequence encodes CASSPRTGDGNTIYF.

The chain employs TRBV2 and TRBJ1-1; D may be TRBD1 (6 bases). The CDR3 consists of 14 residues. Germline values: CDR1 SNHLY, CDR2 FYNNEI. Trimming cost V 2 bases and J 0 bases, with 7 bases left between them. The CDR3 spells CASSETGLNTEAFF. Written as DNA, the CDR3 is TGTGCCAGCAGTGAAACAGGGCTGAACACTGAAGCTTTCTTT.

This rearrangement joins TRBV5-1 to TRBJ2-1; 10 bases are a match to TRBD2. The CDR3 spans 14 residues. The V segment lost 5 bases and the J segment 3 bases; nucleotides outside the gene matches: 2. In germline, CDR1 is SGHRS, CDR2 YFSETQ. CDR3 protein: CASSPSGGYNEQFF. The CDR3 DNA sequence: TGCGCCAGCAGTCCTAGCGGGGGCTACAATGAGCAGTTCTTC. The full variable domain, in which reference TRBV5-1 and TRBJ2-1 provide the parts outside the CDR3, is KAGVTQTPRYLIKTRGQQVTLSCSPISGHRSVSWYQQTPGQGLQFLFEYFSETQRNKGNFPGRFSGRQFSNSRSEMNVSTLELGDSALYLCASSPSGGYNEQFFGPGTRLTVL.

The chain couples TRBV11-2 to TRBJ2-1; TRBD2 matches at 7 bases. V was clipped by 5 bases and J by 4 bases; unmatched bases: 14. The CDR3 is 17 residues long. Germline V gene sequence: CDR1 SGHAT, CDR2 FQNNGV. This CDR3 is CASSDSEGGGRYNEQFF. The CDR3 DNA follows: TGTGCCAGCAGCGACTCGGAAGGTGGCGGGAGATACAATGAGCAGTTCTTC.

CDR3 loop: CASRWDSARGNTIYF. CDR3 in DNA: TGTGCCAGTAGGTGGGACAGTGCAAGAGGAAACACCATATATTTT. V is TRBV19 and J is TRBJ1-3; TRBD1 aligns across 7 bases. CDR3 size: 15 residues. Per germline, CDR1 LNHDA and CDR2 SQIVND (reference sequence). The V and J ends lost 6 bases and 4 bases, in that order; junction bases with no gene match: 9.

This clone was counted only a few times. The chain joins TRBV7-9 to TRBJ1-1; weak D call: TRBD1 (6 bases). This CDR3 spans 14 amino acids. The germline V gene has CDR1 SEHNR and CDR2 FQNEAQ (reference sequence). Deletions cut 5 bases from V and 0 bases from J, with 10 bases between. Here the CDR3 DNA reads TGTGCCAGCAGCCAGCAGGGGCTGAACACTGAAGCTTTCTTT. Translated: CASSQQGLNTEAFF.

This clone was seen more than once but under ten times. This chain's CDR3 is CASREGPYTGELFF. In DNA, the CDR3 is TGTGCCAGCAGGGAGGGCCCTTACACCGGGGAGCTGTTTTTT. The genes are TRBV28 and TRBJ2-2; a weak D match, TRBD2 (6 bases). With 6 bases removed from V and 3 bases from J, the gap between germline ends came to 11 bases. This CDR3 comprises 14 residues. Germline V gives CDR1 MDHEN, CDR2 SYDVKM.

This chain joins TRBV2 and TRBJ2-2, with D possibly TRBD2 on 13 matching bases. CDR1 is SNHLY and CDR2 is FYNNEI in the germline V gene. The CDR3 has 23 amino acids. The V end was cut by 4 bases, the J end by 0 bases, with 33 bases between. CDR3 nucleotide sequence: TGTGCCAGCAGTGCCTTTAGGGGACAGGGGGCAGGACTAGCGGGAGCGAACACCGGGGAGCTGTTTTTT. Translated: CASSAFRGQGAGLAGANTGELFF.

The chain joins TRBV19 to TRBJ2-7; 10 bases agree with TRBD2. This CDR3 has 16 amino acids. Germline assignment: CDR1 LNHDA and CDR2 SQIVND (reference sequence). Germline trimming cut 4 bases from V and 3 bases from J; bases unmatched to any gene: 9. DNA of the CDR3: TGTGCCAGTAGTAAGCCTCCACGGACTAGCGGCTACGAGCAGTACTTC. Translation gives CASSKPPRTSGYEQYF. Looking up the rest from reference TRBV19 and TRBJ2-7 gives the full variable domain: DGGITQSPKYLFRKEGQNVTLSCEQNLNHDAMYWYRQDPGQGLRLIYYSQIVNDFQKGDIAEGYSVSREKKESFPLTVTSAQKNPTAFYLCASSKPPRTSGYEQYFGPGTRLTVT.